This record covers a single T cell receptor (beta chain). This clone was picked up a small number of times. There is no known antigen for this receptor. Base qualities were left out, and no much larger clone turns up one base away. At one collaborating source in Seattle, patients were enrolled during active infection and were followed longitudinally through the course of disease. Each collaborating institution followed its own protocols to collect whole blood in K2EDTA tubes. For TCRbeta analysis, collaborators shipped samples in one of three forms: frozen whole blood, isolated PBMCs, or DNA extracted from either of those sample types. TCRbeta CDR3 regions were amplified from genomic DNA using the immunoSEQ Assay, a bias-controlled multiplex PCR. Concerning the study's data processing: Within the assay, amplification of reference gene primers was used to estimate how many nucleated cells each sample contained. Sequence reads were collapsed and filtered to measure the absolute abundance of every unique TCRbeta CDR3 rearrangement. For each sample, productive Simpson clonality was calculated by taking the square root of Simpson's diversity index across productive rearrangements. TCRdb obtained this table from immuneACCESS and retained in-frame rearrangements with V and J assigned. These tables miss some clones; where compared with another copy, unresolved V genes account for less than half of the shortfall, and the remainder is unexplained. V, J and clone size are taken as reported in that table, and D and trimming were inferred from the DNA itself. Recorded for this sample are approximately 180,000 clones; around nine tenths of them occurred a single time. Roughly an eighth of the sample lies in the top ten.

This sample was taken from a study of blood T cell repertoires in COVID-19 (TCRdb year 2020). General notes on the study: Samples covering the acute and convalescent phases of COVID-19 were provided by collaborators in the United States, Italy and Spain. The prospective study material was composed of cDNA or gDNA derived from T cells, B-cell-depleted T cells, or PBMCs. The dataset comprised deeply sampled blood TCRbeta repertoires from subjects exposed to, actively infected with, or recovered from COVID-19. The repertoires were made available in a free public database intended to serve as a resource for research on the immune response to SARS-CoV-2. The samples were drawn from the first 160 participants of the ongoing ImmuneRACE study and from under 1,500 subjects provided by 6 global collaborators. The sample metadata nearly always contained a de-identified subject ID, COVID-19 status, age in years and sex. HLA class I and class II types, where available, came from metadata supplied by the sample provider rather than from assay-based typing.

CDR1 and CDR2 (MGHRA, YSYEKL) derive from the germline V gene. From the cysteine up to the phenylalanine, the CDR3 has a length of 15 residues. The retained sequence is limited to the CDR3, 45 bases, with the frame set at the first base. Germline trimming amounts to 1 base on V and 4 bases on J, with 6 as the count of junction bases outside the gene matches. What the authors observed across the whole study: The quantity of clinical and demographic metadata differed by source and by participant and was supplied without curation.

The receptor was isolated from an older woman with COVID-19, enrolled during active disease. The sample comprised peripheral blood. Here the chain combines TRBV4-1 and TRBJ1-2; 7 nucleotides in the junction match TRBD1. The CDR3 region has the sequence CASSQVPGGTYGYTF. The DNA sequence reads TGCGCCAGCAGCCAAGTCCCAGGGGGTACCTATGGCTACACCTTC.